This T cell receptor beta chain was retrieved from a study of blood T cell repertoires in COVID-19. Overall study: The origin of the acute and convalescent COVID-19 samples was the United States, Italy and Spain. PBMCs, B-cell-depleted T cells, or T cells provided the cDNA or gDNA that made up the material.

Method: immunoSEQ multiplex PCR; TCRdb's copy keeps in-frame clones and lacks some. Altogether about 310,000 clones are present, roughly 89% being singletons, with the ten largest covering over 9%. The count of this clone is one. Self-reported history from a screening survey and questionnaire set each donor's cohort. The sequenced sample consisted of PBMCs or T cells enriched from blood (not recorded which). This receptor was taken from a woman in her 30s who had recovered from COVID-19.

This CDR3 is CAWSPGTSGITGELFF. The CDR3 coding sequence is TGTGCCTGGAGTCCCGGGACTAGCGGGATCACCGGGGAGCTGTTTTTT. The chain couples TRBV30 to TRBJ2-2; 13 nucleotides agree with TRBD2. The length of the CDR3 is 16 residues. V gave up 2 bases and J gave up 4 bases; unmatched junction bases: 4. Germline V gives CDR1 GTSNPN, CDR2 SVGIG (reference sequence).